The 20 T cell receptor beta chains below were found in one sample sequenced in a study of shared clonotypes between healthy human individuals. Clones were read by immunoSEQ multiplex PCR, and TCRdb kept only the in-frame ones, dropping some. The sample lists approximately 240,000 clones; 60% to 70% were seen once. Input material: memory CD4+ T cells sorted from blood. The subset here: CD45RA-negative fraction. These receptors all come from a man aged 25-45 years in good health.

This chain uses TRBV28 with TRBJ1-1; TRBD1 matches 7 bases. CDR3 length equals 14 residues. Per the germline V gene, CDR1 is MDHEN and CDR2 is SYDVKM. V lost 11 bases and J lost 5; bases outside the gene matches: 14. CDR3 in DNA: TGTGCCGTGGGACAGTCTCCTAGTGGGACTGAAGCTTTCTTT. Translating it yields CAVGQSPSGTEAFF.

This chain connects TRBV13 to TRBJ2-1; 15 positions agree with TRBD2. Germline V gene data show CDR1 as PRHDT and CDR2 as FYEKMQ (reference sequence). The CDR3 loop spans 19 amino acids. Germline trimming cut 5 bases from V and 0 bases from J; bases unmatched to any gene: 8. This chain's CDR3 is CASSAGLAGGPSSYNEQFF. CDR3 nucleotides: TGTGCCAGCAGCGCGGGACTAGCGGGAGGCCCGAGCTCCTACAATGAGCAGTTCTTC.

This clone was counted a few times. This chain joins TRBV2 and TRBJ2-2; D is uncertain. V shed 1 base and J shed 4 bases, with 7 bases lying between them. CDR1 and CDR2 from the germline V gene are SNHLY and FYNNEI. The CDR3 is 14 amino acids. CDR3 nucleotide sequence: TGTGCCAGCAGTGAAGTAGTTTCCACCGGGGAGCTGTTTTTT. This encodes CASSEVVSTGELFF.

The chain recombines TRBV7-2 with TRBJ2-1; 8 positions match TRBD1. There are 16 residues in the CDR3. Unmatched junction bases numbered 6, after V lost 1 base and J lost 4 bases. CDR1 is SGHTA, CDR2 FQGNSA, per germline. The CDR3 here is CASSLVGGQGYNEQFF. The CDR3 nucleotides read TGTGCCAGCAGCTTAGTCGGAGGACAGGGTTACAATGAGCAGTTCTTC.

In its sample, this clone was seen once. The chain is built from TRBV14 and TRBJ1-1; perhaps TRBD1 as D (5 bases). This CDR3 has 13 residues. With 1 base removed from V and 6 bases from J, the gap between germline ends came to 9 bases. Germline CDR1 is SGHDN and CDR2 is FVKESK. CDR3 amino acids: CASSQGSGSEAFF. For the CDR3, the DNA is TGTGCCAGCAGCCAAGGATCAGGGTCTGAAGCTTTCTTT.

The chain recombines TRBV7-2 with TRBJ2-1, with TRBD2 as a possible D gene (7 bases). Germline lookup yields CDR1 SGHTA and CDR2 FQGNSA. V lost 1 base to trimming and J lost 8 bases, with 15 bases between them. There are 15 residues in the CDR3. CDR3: CASSLGRGRNDEQFF. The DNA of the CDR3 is TGTGCCAGCAGCTTAGGGCGGGGGCGCAATGATGAGCAGTTCTTC.

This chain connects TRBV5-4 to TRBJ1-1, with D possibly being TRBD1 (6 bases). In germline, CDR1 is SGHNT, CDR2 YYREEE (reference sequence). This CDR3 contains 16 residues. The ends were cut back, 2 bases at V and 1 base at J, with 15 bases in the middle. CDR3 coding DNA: TGTGCCAGCAGCTTCCAGGGGTCGACGCGGAACACTGAAGCTTTCTTT. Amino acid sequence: CASSFQGSTRNTEAFF.

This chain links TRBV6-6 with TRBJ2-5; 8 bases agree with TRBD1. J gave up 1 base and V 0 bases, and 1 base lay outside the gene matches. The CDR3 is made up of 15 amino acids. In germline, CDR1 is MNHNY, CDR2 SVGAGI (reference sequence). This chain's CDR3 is CASSYSGTGQETQYF. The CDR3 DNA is TGTGCCAGCAGTTACTCAGGGACAGGCCAAGAGACCCAGTACTTC.

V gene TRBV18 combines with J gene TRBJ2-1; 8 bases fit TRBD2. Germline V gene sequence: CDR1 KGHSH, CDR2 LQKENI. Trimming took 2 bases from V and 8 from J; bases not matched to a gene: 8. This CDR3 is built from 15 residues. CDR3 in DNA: TGTGCCAGCTCACCAGCCGGGACTAGTTACGATGAGCAGTTCTTC. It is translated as CASSPAGTSYDEQFF.

CDR3 DNA sequence: TGTGCCAGTAGTATGAACAGCCCATCAACTAATGAAAAACTGTTTTTT. It specifies CASSMNSPSTNEKLFF. The chain uses TRBV19 and TRBJ1-4, with D hard to call. CDR3 length equals 16 residues. Germline CDR1 is LNHDA and CDR2 is SQIVND (reference sequence). Trimming left V 3 bases short and J 0 bases short, with 11 bases between.

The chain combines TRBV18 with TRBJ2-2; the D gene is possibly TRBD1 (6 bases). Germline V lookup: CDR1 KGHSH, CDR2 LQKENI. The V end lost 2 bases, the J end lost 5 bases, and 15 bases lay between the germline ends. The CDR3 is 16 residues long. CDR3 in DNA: TGTGCCAGCTCACCAATCCCTGTACAGGGAACCGGGGAGCTGTTTTTT. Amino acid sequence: CASSPIPVQGTGELFF.

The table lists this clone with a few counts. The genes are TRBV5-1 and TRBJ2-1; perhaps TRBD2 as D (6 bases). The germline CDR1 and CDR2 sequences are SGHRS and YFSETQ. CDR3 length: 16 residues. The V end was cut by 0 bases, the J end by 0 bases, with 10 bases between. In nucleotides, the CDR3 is TGCGCCAGCAGCTTGGCCGGGACTCCCTCCTACAATGAGCAGTTCTTC. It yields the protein CASSLAGTPSYNEQFF.

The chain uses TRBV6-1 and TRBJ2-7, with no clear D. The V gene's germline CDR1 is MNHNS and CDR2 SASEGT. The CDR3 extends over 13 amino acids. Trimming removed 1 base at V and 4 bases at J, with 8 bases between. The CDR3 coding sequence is TGTGCCAGCAGTGAAGTTGTACGGTACGAGCAGTACTTC. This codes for CASSEVVRYEQYF.

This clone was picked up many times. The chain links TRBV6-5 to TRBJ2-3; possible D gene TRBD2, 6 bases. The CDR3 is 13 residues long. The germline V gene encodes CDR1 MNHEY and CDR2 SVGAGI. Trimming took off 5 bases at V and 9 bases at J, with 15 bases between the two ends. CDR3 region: CASSEQEGRTQYF. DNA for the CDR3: TGTGCCAGCAGTGAACAGGAGGGCAGGACGCAGTATTTT.

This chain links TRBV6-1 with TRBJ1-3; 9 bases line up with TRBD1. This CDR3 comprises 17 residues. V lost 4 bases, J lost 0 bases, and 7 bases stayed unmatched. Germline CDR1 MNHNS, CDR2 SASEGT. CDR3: CASSAIPGQGSGNTIYF. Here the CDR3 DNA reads TGTGCCAGCAGTGCTATACCGGGACAGGGCTCTGGAAACACCATATATTTT.

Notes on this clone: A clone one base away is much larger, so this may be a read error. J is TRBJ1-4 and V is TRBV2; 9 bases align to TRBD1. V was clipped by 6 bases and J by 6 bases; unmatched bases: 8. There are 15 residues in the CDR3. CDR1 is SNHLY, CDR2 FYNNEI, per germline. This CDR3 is CASSDTGGIYEKLFF. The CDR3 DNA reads TGTGCCAGCAGCGATACAGGGGGCATTTATGAAAAACTGTTTTTT. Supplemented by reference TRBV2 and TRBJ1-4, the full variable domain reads EPEVTQTPSHQVTQMGQEVILRCVPISNHLYFYWYRQILGQKVEFLVSFYNNEISEKSEIFDDQFSVERPDGSNFTLKIRSTKLEDSAMYFCASSDTGGIYEKLFFGSGTQLSVL.

The CDR3 DNA reads as TGTGCCAGCAGCTTAGGCCCGCGGGGAAGCACAGATACGCAGTATTTT. It codes for CASSLGPRGSTDTQYF. The chain carries TRBV7-6 and TRBJ2-3; D may be TRBD2 (6 bases). Trimming took 1 base from V and 0 from J, leaving 11 bases between them. Germline V gives CDR1 SGHVS, CDR2 FNYEAQ. There are 16 residues in the CDR3.

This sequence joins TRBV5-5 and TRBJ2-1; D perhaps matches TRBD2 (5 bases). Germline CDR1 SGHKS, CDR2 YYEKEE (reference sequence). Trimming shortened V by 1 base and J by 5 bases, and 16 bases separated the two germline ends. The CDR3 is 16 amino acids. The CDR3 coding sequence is TGTGCCAGCAGCTTGTTTTCGGCTAGCTATAACAATGAGCAGTTCTTC. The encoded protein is CASSLFSASYNNEQFF.

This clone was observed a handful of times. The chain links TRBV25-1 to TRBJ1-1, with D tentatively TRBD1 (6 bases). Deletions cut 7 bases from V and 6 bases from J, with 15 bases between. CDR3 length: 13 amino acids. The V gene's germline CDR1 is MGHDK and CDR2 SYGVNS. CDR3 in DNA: TGTGCCAGCAAAGGACAGTCCAGCGCTGAAGCTTTCTTT. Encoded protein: CASKGQSSAEAFF.

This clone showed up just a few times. CDR3 sequence: CASSWGAGNEQFF. In nucleotides, the CDR3 is TGTGCCAGCAGCTGGGGGGCTGGGAATGAGCAGTTCTTC. The genes are TRBV5-5 and TRBJ2-1; D is tentatively TRBD1 or TRBD2 (6 bases each). CDR1 SGHKS and CDR2 YYEKEE come from the germline V gene (reference sequence). Deletions cut 3 bases from V and 7 bases from J, with 11 bases between. The CDR3 covers 13 residues.